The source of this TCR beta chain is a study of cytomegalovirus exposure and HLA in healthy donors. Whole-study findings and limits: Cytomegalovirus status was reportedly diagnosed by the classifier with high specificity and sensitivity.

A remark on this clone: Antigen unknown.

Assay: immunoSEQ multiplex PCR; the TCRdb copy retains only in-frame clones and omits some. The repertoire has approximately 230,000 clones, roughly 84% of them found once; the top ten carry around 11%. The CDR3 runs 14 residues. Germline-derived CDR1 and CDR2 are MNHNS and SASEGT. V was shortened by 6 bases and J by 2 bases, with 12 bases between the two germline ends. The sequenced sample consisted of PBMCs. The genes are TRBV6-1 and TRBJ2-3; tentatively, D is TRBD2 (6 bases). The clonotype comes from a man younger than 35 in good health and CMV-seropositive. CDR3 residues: CASRRGENTDTQYF. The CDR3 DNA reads TGTGCCAGCAGGCGCGGGGAGAACACAGATACGCAGTATTTT.